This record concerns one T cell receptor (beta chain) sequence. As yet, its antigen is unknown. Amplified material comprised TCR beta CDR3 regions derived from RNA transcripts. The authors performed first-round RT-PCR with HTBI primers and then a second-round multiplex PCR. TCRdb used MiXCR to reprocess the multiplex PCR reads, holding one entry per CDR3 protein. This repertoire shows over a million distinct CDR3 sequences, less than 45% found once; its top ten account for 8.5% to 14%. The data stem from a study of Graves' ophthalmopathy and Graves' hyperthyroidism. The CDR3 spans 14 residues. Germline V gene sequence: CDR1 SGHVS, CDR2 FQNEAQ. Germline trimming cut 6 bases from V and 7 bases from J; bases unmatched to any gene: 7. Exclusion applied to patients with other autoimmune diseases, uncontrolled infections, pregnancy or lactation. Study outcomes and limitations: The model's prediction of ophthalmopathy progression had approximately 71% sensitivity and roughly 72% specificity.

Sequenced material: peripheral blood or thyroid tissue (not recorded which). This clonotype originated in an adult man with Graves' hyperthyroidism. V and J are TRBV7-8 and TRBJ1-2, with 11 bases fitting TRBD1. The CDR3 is CASRSGTGGRGYTF. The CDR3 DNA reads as TGTGCCAGCAGGTCTGGGACAGGGGGTCGTGGCTACACCTTC.